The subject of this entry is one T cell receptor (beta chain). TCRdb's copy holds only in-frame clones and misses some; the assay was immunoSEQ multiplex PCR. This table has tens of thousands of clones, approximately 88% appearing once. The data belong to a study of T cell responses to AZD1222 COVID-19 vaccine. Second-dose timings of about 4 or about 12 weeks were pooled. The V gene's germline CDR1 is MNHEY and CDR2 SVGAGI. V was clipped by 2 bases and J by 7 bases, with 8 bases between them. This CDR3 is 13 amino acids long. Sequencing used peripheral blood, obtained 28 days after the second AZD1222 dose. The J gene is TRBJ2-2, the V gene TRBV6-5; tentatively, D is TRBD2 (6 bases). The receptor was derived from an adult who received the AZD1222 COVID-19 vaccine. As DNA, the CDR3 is TGTGCCAGCAGTTACGGGGGGTTCGGGGAGCTGTTTTTT. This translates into CASSYGGFGELFF.